Each of the 30 T cell receptor beta chains below was sequenced from the same sample in a study of blood T cells in healthy people across ages. The second PCR ran roughly 7 to 11 cycles with a sample-barcoded 5' primer and J-beta primers. TCRdb re-analysed the 5' RACE reads in MiXCR, keeping a single row per CDR3 protein. The sample carries over 600,000 distinct CDR3 sequences, around 50% recorded once. The sample consisted of blood. The source is a man in his forties in good health.

This sequence joins TRBV20-1 and TRBJ2-5; TRBD2 matches at 10 bases. V dropped 5 bases and J dropped 3; count of bases not matched to a gene: 6. Germline V gives CDR1 DFQATT, CDR2 SNEGSKA (reference sequence). The CDR3 has 14 residues. The CDR3 sequence is CSALQRGGKETQYF. The CDR3 bases are TGCAGTGCTTTACAGCGGGGGGGAAAAGAGACCCAGTACTTC.

The chain has TRBV20-1 and TRBJ2-1; D may be TRBD1 or TRBD2 (5 bases each). V gave up 3 bases and J gave up 10 bases, with 19 bases separating them. This CDR3 has 14 amino acids. The V gene's germline CDR1 is DFQATT and CDR2 SNEGSKA (reference sequence). In DNA form, the CDR3 reads TGCAGTGCTAGCACTAGACAGTTTGTCTGGGAGCAGTTCTTC. It specifies CSASTRQFVWEQFF.

The chain couples TRBV7-9 to TRBJ1-6; D is undetermined. Germline CDR1 reads SEHNR; CDR2 reads FQNEAQ (reference sequence). The CDR3 has 13 residues. Trimming took 5 bases from V and 7 from J, leaving 9 bases between them. The CDR3 region is CASSLQMNSPLHF. CDR3 bases: TGTGCCAGCAGCCTGCAAATGAATTCACCCCTCCACTTT. Full variable domain (rest looked up from reference TRBV7-9 and TRBJ1-6): DTGVSQNPRHKITKRGQNVTFRCDPISEHNRLYWYRQTLGQGPEFLTYFQNEAQLEKSRLLSDRFSAERPKGSFSTLEIQRTEQGDSAMYLCASSLQMNSPLHFGNGTRLTVT.

The chain couples TRBV6-2 or TRBV6-3 to TRBJ2-7, with 7 bases identical to TRBD2. The J call may be wrong; the DNA end is better matched by TRBJ2-5. From germline, CDR1 is MNHEY and CDR2 SVGEGT. The CDR3 sequence is 14 residues long. CDR3 amino acids: CASSYSLREWTQYF. CDR3 nucleotides: TGTGCCAGCAGTTACTCTCTGCGGGAGTGGACCCAGTACTTC.

This chain connects TRBV2 to TRBJ2-5; the match to TRBD1 covers 9 bases. The length of the CDR3 is 14 residues. V was pared by 8 bases and J by 11 bases, with 15 bases of the junction left unmatched. Germline CDR1 reads SNHLY; CDR2 reads FYNNEI. In DNA, the CDR3 is TGTGCCAGCGAGAGAGACAGGGGGTTTGAAGAGCAGTACTTC. Protein: CASERDRGFEEQYF.

The chain joins TRBV27 to TRBJ1-2; D gene uncertain. V was trimmed by 4 bases and J by 4 bases, leaving 13 bases between them. The germline CDR1 and CDR2 sequences are MNHEY and SMNVEV (reference sequence). There are 14 residues in the CDR3. The CDR3 protein is CASSSPTLGYGYTF. The CDR3, as DNA: TGTGCCAGCAGTTCTCCTACCCTAGGCTATGGCTACACCTTC.

This chain connects TRBV29-1 to TRBJ2-1; 9 bases align to TRBD1. Germline values: CDR1 SQVTM, CDR2 ANQGSEA. The ends lost 8 bases at V and 7 bases at J; junction bases unmatched: 12. This CDR3 has 14 amino acids. The CDR3 DNA follows: TGCAGCCTATCCTGGACAGGGGACGGGAATGAGCAGTTCTTC. Translation gives CSLSWTGDGNEQFF.

This chain links TRBV6-5 with TRBJ2-3; D unclear. The V gene's germline CDR1 is MNHEY and CDR2 SVGAGI. The length of the CDR3 is 14 residues. V shed 2 bases and J shed 4 bases, with 10 bases lying between them. CDR3 in amino acids: CASSYRAGADTQYF. The CDR3 DNA follows: TGTGCCAGCAGTTACCGTGCTGGGGCAGATACGCAGTATTTT.

The chain has TRBV29-1 and TRBJ2-2; TRBD1 might be the D (6 bases). Germline assignment: CDR1 SQVTM and CDR2 ANQGSEA. V lost 4 bases to trimming and J lost 2 bases, with 8 bases between them. This CDR3 contains 13 residues. The CDR3 DNA follows: TGCAGCGTTGTGGGGGCCAACACCGGGGAGCTGTTTTTT. Translated: CSVVGANTGELFF.

The chain recombines TRBV7-2 with TRBJ1-4, with TRBD1 matching over 8 bases. CDR1 is SGHTA and CDR2 is FQGNSA in the germline V gene. The V segment lost 5 bases and the J segment 4 bases; nucleotides outside the gene matches: 3. This CDR3 has 14 residues. CDR3 in amino acids: CASSLRGLNEKLFF. The CDR3 DNA is TGTGCCAGCAGCCTCAGGGGGCTTAATGAAAAACTGTTTTTT.

The V call is TRBV7-9, the J call TRBJ2-2, with D unclear. Germline-derived CDR1 and CDR2 are SEHNR and FQNEAQ (reference sequence). Trimming shortened V by 5 bases and J by 2 bases, and 12 bases separated the two germline ends. The CDR3 is 15 amino acids. CDR3 region: CASSEIPGNTGELFF. DNA of the CDR3: TGTGCCAGCAGCGAGATCCCAGGAAACACCGGGGAGCTGTTTTTT.

The genes are TRBV29-1 and TRBJ1-3; D call uncertain. Deletions cut 7 bases from V and 4 bases from J, with 11 bases between. Looked up from germline, CDR1 is SQVTM and CDR2 is ANQGSEA. This CDR3 has 12 residues. The CDR3 loop is CSAVVTGNTIYF. The CDR3 nucleotides read TGCAGCGCCGTCGTCACCGGAAACACCATATATTTT.

This clonotype was counted between two and nine times. The junction differs from germline at one of its ends, possibly a read error. The rearrangement joins TRBV29-1 to TRBJ2-1, with TRBD2 matching over 9 bases. Germline V gene sequence: CDR1 SQVTM, CDR2 ANQGSEA. CDR3 length: 14 residues. The CDR3 DNA sequence: TGCAGCGCTGCTCTAGCGGGAACTTACAATGAGCGGTACTTC. Protein sequence: CSAALAGTYNERYF.

The rearrangement joins TRBV2 to TRBJ2-3; 9 bases are shared with TRBD2. Germline CDR1 reads SNHLY; CDR2 reads FYNNEI. The junction had 3 bases not matched to a gene; V was cut back by 6 bases and J by 2 bases. The CDR3 spans 14 residues. CDR3 residues: CASRQREVTDTQYF. DNA of the CDR3: TGTGCCAGCAGGCAGCGGGAGGTCACAGATACGCAGTATTTT.

V usage is TRBV28 and J usage is TRBJ1-2; 7 nucleotides agree with TRBD1. This CDR3 comprises 14 residues. V lost 7 bases to trimming and J lost 1 base; unmatched junction nucleotides: 6. The germline V gene encodes CDR1 MDHEN and CDR2 SYDVKM. In nucleotides, the CDR3 is TGTGCCAGCATCTCCCGGGACAGTAACTATGGCTACACCTTC. Protein sequence: CASISRDSNYGYTF.

The chain links TRBV4-3 to TRBJ2-7; possible D gene TRBD2, 6 bases. The V and J ends lost 4 bases and 7 bases respectively, with 14 bases between them. This CDR3 spans 13 amino acids. In germline, CDR1 is LGHNA, CDR2 YSLEER. Here the CDR3 DNA reads TGCGCCAGCAGCCCCTACATAGGACTAGAGCAGTACTTC. The encoded protein is CASSPYIGLEQYF.

This chain connects TRBV28 to TRBJ2-7; D unclear. V lost 6 bases, J lost 2 bases, and 11 bases lay in between. CDR3 length equals 13 residues. Germline V gene data show CDR1 as MDHEN and CDR2 as SYDVKM. The CDR3 protein is CASRNHGTYEQYF. The CDR3 DNA follows: TGTGCCAGCAGGAACCATGGCACCTACGAGCAGTACTTC.

This sequence joins TRBV29-1 and TRBJ1-1; no clear D gene. Deletions cut 1 base from V and 9 bases from J, with 15 bases between. Germline loops: CDR1 SQVTM, CDR2 ANQGSEA. The CDR3 contains 13 residues. CDR3 sequence reads: CSVEGVPGDKAFF. The CDR3 bases are TGCAGCGTTGAAGGGGTACCGGGAGATAAAGCTTTCTTT.

This chain connects TRBV6-6 to TRBJ1-6; perhaps TRBD1 as D (6 bases). The germline V gene encodes CDR1 MNHNY and CDR2 SVGAGI (reference sequence). Trimming removed 8 bases at V and 10 bases at J, with 15 bases between. The CDR3 has 13 amino acids. The CDR3 region is CASLGSGGSPLHF. CDR3 coding DNA: TGTGCCAGCCTCGGGTCGGGGGGCTCACCCCTCCACTTT.

This clonotype was counted between two and nine times. The chain carries TRBV20-1 and TRBJ2-1; 9 bases are shared with TRBD1. This CDR3 contains 12 residues. After removal of 3 bases from V and 8 bases from J, the junction contained 2 bases not matched to a gene. Germline V gene sequence: CDR1 DFQATT, CDR2 SNEGSKA (reference sequence). The CDR3 DNA reads as TGCAGTGCTAGGGGACAGGGCCATGAGCAGTTCTTC. Amino acid sequence: CSARGQGHEQFF.

This clonotype was observed a single time. The chain combines TRBV10-3 with TRBJ2-1; D is perhaps TRBD1 (6 bases). This CDR3 region has 15 residues. Germline V lookup: CDR1 ENHRY, CDR2 SYGVKD. Deletions cut 8 bases from V and 7 bases from J, with 21 bases between. This CDR3 reads CAISDGDTFGNEQFF. Written as DNA, the CDR3 is TGTGCCATCTCCGACGGGGACACCTTTGGGAATGAGCAGTTCTTC.

The V call is TRBV5-1, the J call TRBJ2-1; 14 nucleotides align to TRBD2. The ends lost 4 bases at V and 8 bases at J; junction bases unmatched: 11. The CDR3 sequence is 17 residues long. CDR1 is SGHRS, CDR2 YFSETQ, per germline. The CDR3 DNA follows: TGCGCCAGCAGCCCTCTAGGGACTAGCGGGAGTGTAGATGAGCAGTTCTTC. Its translation is CASSPLGTSGSVDEQFF.

A few counts support this clonotype. This chain links TRBV19 with TRBJ2-4; D is perhaps TRBD2 (7 bases). The CDR3 spans 16 residues. Germline V CDR1 and CDR2: LNHDA, SQIVND (reference sequence). The ends were cut back, 3 bases at V and 4 bases at J, with 16 bases in the middle. This chain's CDR3 is CASSIRGRGAKNIQYF. CDR3 bases: TGTGCCAGTAGTATTAGGGGCCGGGGGGCAAAAAACATTCAGTACTTC.

The chain joins TRBV24-1 to TRBJ1-5; D remains ambiguous. There are 13 residues in the CDR3. The V gene's germline CDR1 is KGHDR and CDR2 SFDVKD. V dropped 5 bases and J dropped 7 bases, with 11 bases sitting between them. The CDR3 DNA is TGTGCCACCAGTGCCCAAGATGCCCAGCCCCAGCATTTT. Protein sequence: CATSAQDAQPQHF.

The rearrangement links TRBV12-3 or TRBV12-4 to TRBJ2-1; D possibly matches TRBD1 or TRBD2 (5 bases each). This CDR3 has 12 residues. Trimming removed 6 bases from V and 12 bases from J, with 15 bases in between. The DNA for the CDR3 is TGTGCCAGCAGCCAAGGGGAGTATGCGCAGTTCTTC. Translated, it gives CASSQGEYAQFF.

This clonotype showed up many times. The chain is built from TRBV25-1 and TRBJ2-7, with D unclear. This CDR3 contains 10 residues. CDR1 and CDR2 (germline): MGHDK, SYGVNS. V was shortened by 3 bases and J by 3 bases, with 0 bases between the two germline ends. The CDR3 DNA reads as TGTGCCAGCAGTGACTACGAGCAGTACTTC. Its protein is CASSDYEQYF.

The chain couples TRBV29-1 to TRBJ1-5, with 9 nucleotides matching TRBD1. CDR3 length equals 17 residues. Germline-derived CDR1 and CDR2 are SQVTM and ANQGSEA. Germline trimming cut 8 bases from V and 2 bases from J; bases unmatched to any gene: 16. CDR3 amino acids: CSPGTGRAPWGNQPQHF. The CDR3, as DNA: TGCAGCCCGGGGACAGGGAGAGCTCCATGGGGCAATCAGCCCCAGCATTTT.

This chain links TRBV20-1 with TRBJ2-5; TRBD1 matches at 11 bases. The end of the DNA fits TRBJ2-7 better, so the J call may be wrong. This CDR3 region has 15 residues. CDR1 is DFQATT and CDR2 is SNEGSKA in the germline V gene (reference sequence). The CDR3 bases are TGCAGTGCTAGTTCCGGACAGGGGGCTGGTGACGAGCAGTACTTC. Translating it yields CSASSGQGAGDEQYF.

This chain links TRBV6-6 with TRBJ1-1; TRBD1 might be the D (5 bases). V lost 0 bases, J lost 9 bases, and 14 bases lay in between. This CDR3 spans 14 amino acids. Germline CDR1 and CDR2: MNHNY and SVGAGI (reference sequence). The CDR3 DNA is TGTGCCAGCAGTTACTCGCAGGGACGGGAGAAAGCTTTCTTT. Amino acid sequence: CASSYSQGREKAFF.

A few counts support this clonotype. The V call is TRBV2, the J call TRBJ1-1; a weak D match, TRBD1 (5 bases). Deletions cut 3 bases from V and 0 bases from J, with 8 bases between. The CDR3 runs 14 residues. Germline loops: CDR1 SNHLY, CDR2 FYNNEI. CDR3 bases: TGTGCCAGCAGTGATCGGGGGTTGAACACTGAAGCTTTCTTT. Protein: CASSDRGLNTEAFF.